Following are 25 T cell receptor beta chains from one sample sequenced in a study of CD8 T cells in Susac syndrome. Reverse transcription of roughly 0.45 to 1 ug RNA was carried out with random hexamers. TCRdb independently ran MiXCR on the immunoSEQ multiplex PCR reads; one entry per CDR3 protein. The data contain roughly 180,000 distinct CDR3 sequences, approximately 93% of them seen just once; the ten biggest clones take up roughly 0.098%. Sequences were obtained from CD4+ T cells from PBMCs. The receptors here all came from a human donor with multiple sclerosis.

The J gene is TRBJ2-1, the V gene TRBV28; 15 bases fit TRBD2. Per the germline V gene, CDR1 is MDHEN and CDR2 is SYDVKM. The J segment lost 0 bases and the V segment lost 8 bases, leaving 5 bases of the junction unmatched. The CDR3 consists of 17 residues. The CDR3 reads CASWTSGRAHSYNEQFF. In DNA form, the CDR3 reads TGTGCCAGCTGGACTAGCGGGAGGGCGCACTCCTACAATGAGCAGTTCTTC.

The chain links TRBV12-3 or TRBV12-4 to TRBJ2-2; D remains unclear. CDR3 length: 16 residues. Deletions cut 7 bases from V and 7 bases from J, with 22 bases between. This CDR3 reads CASTPVTAGPIGELFF. The CDR3, as DNA: TGTGCCAGCACCCCGGTCACGGCAGGTCCAATCGGGGAGCTGTTTTTT.

This clonotype was observed a single time. The chain has TRBV7-2 and TRBJ1-5; D not resolved. The CDR3 extends over 14 amino acids. Germline V lookup: CDR1 SGHTA, CDR2 FQGNSA. V was trimmed by 6 bases and J by 3 bases, leaving 12 bases between them. The CDR3 DNA follows: TGTGCCAGCAGAAGACCCGGGGACAATCAGCCCCAGCATTTT. Its protein is CASRRPGDNQPQHF.

The CDR3 here is CASSDSAGTSTDTQYF. The CDR3 region has the DNA TGTGCCAGCAGTGACTCCGCGGGAACTAGCACAGATACGCAGTATTTT. This rearrangement joins TRBV6-4 to TRBJ2-3; perhaps TRBD2 as D (6 bases). This CDR3 contains 16 residues. Trimming left V 0 bases short and J 0 bases short, with 10 bases between. Germline CDR1 MRHNA, CDR2 SNTAGT.

This chain connects TRBV6-2 or TRBV6-3 to TRBJ1-1; TRBD1 might be the D (5 bases). Trimming left V 6 bases short and J 3 bases short, with 11 bases between. Germline V lookup: CDR1 MNHEY, CDR2 SVGEGT. The length of the CDR3 is 13 residues. DNA for the CDR3: TGTGCCAGCAGACTAAGGGGAGACACTGAAGCTTTCTTT. Translated, it gives CASRLRGDTEAFF.

The chain uses TRBV7-9 and TRBJ1-2, with 8 bases that match TRBD1. This CDR3 comprises 13 residues. V lost 5 bases, J lost 12 bases, and 11 bases stayed unmatched. Per germline, CDR1 SEHNR and CDR2 FQNEAQ (reference sequence). The CDR3 reads CASSPPGDRNNTF. The CDR3 region has the DNA TGTGCCAGCAGCCCCCCCGGGGACAGGAATAACACCTTC.

The rearrangement links TRBV28 to TRBJ2-7; unclear D gene. Looked up from germline, CDR1 is MDHEN and CDR2 is SYDVKM. V was trimmed by 3 bases and J by 2 bases, leaving 14 bases between them. This CDR3 is 15 amino acids long. The CDR3 sequence is CASSLGYPTAYEQYF. CDR3 nucleotides: TGTGCCAGCAGTTTGGGGTACCCGACCGCCTACGAGCAGTACTTC.

The V and J genes are TRBV20-1 and TRBJ2-7; D is possibly TRBD2 (6 bases). V was shortened by 0 bases and J by 3 bases, with 18 bases between the two germline ends. Germline lookup yields CDR1 DFQATT and CDR2 SNEGSKA (reference sequence). The CDR3 is 16 amino acids. CDR3 residues: CSARDLRGLVHYEQYF. As DNA, the CDR3 is TGCAGTGCTAGAGATCTTCGGGGGTTAGTCCACTACGAGCAGTACTTC.

The chain links TRBV7-3 to TRBJ1-5; possible D gene TRBD1, 5 bases. Germline V gene sequence: CDR1 SGHTA, CDR2 FQGTGA. With 1 base removed from V and 0 bases from J, the gap between germline ends came to 28 bases. CDR3 length: 22 residues. The CDR3 spells CASSLRVRGRWEGPYSNQPQHF. The CDR3 DNA is TGTGCCAGCAGCTTAAGAGTGCGGGGACGTTGGGAAGGGCCTTATAGCAATCAGCCCCAGCATTTT.

The CDR3: CAISAEDRDEQYF. CDR3 DNA: TGTGCCATCAGTGCAGAAGACAGGGACGAGCAGTACTTC. This chain uses TRBV10-3 with TRBJ2-7; the match to TRBD1 covers 7 bases. Germline-derived CDR1 and CDR2 are ENHRY and SYGVKD. CDR3 size: 13 residues. Germline trimming cut 4 bases from V and 5 bases from J; bases unmatched to any gene: 5.

The V call is TRBV11-2, the J call TRBJ1-6; possible D gene TRBD1, 5 bases. Germline V gene lookup returns CDR1 SGHAT and CDR2 FQNNGV. The CDR3 is 15 residues long. V was clipped by 5 bases and J by 10 bases, with 18 bases between them. CDR3 sequence reads: CASSPEGTGQSPLHF. The DNA of the CDR3 is TGTGCCAGCAGCCCTGAAGGGACTGGCCAATCACCCCTCCACTTT.

The chain uses TRBV9 and TRBJ2-2; 10 bases are a match to TRBD2. Germline CDR1 and CDR2: SGDLS and YYNGEE. This CDR3 contains 16 residues. Trimming took 0 bases from V and 4 from J; bases not matched to a gene: 3. The CDR3: CASSVGLAGATGELFF. The CDR3 DNA sequence: TGTGCCAGCAGCGTAGGTCTAGCGGGAGCCACCGGGGAGCTGTTTTTT.

The chain has TRBV12-3 or TRBV12-4 and TRBJ2-7; a possible D gene is TRBD2 (6 bases). The CDR3 runs to 10 residues. The CDR3 DNA reads TGTGACATCCCCGCGGGGGAGCAGTACTTC. Its translation is CDIPAGEQYF.

The chain joins TRBV29-1 to TRBJ1-1, with D hard to call. Germline values: CDR1 SQVTM, CDR2 ANQGSEA. The V gene lost 7 bases and the J gene lost 4 bases, with 19 bases spanning the gap. The length of the CDR3 is 14 residues. The CDR3 bases are TGCAGCGCCATGATCACCCAGCGGAGCACTGAAGCTTTCTTT. Its protein is CSAMITQRSTEAFF.

The rearrangement joins TRBV3-1 to TRBJ1-1; the D is unclear. Trimming stripped 2 bases from V and 1 base from J, with 5 bases between. This CDR3 has 13 amino acids. Looked up from germline, CDR1 is LGHDT and CDR2 is YNNKEL (reference sequence). In nucleotides, the CDR3 is TGTGCCAGCAGCCAACAACCGAACACTGAAGCTTTCTTT. It yields the protein CASSQQPNTEAFF.

The DNA of the CDR3 is TGTGCCAGCAGCCCGGGTGGGGGTCCGCTAAACTACGAGCAGTACTTC. Translating gives CASSPGGGPLNYEQYF. This sequence joins TRBV5-4 and TRBJ2-7; D assignment may be TRBD1 or TRBD2 (5 bases each). From germline, CDR1 is SGHNT and CDR2 YYREEE (reference sequence). Between the trimmed V and J ends, which lost 4 bases and 3 bases, there was a span of 20 bases. The CDR3 consists of 16 residues.

This chain's CDR3 is CASSPPLSSAEAFF. CDR3 sequence (DNA): TGTGCCAGCAGCCCCCCCCTTAGTAGCGCTGAAGCTTTCTTT. The gene calls are TRBV14 and TRBJ1-1; D uncertain. Trimming shortened V by 4 bases and J by 6 bases, and 15 bases separated the two germline ends. CDR1 SGHDN and CDR2 FVKESK come from the germline V gene. This CDR3 has 14 amino acids.

The chain couples TRBV28 to TRBJ2-1; no definite D call. From germline, CDR1 is MDHEN and CDR2 SYDVKM. The V gene lost 10 bases and the J gene lost 5 bases, with 9 bases spanning the gap. The CDR3 has 11 amino acids. The CDR3 DNA follows: TGTGCCACCCGGAGCGACAATGAGCAGTTCTTC. Its protein is CATRSDNEQFF.

The chain carries TRBV19 and TRBJ1-1, with D unclear. Germline CDR1 LNHDA, CDR2 SQIVND (reference sequence). V was clipped by 7 bases and J by 0 bases, with 9 bases between them. This CDR3 spans 13 amino acids. The CDR3 sequence is CASTPRMNTEAFF. As DNA, the CDR3 is TGTGCCAGTACCCCCCGCATGAACACTGAAGCTTTCTTT.

The genes are TRBV4-2 and TRBJ2-5; D is tentatively TRBD1 or TRBD2 (6 bases each). The V and J ends lost 5 bases and 5 bases respectively, with 24 bases between them. CDR3 size: 17 residues. Germline V gene sequence: CDR1 LGHNA, CDR2 YNFKEQ. The CDR3 region is CASSRFSMGGKAETQYF. The CDR3 bases are TGTGCCAGCAGCAGATTCTCAATGGGGGGCAAAGCGGAGACCCAGTACTTC.

The chain links TRBV7-6 to TRBJ2-7; D ambiguous. Trimming stripped 5 bases from V and 0 bases from J, with 11 bases between. The length of the CDR3 is 14 residues. In germline, CDR1 is SGHVS, CDR2 FNYEAQ. The CDR3 DNA follows: TGTGCCAGCAGCAGAATATTCAGCTCCTACGAGCAGTACTTC. It codes for CASSRIFSSYEQYF.

This chain connects TRBV18 to TRBJ2-7, with 8 bases aligning to TRBD1. V trimming: 5 bases; J trimming: 5 bases; junction bases outside the gene matches: 8. The CDR3 covers 14 residues. Germline CDR1 reads KGHSH; CDR2 reads LQKENI. The CDR3 here is CASSGDRGGDEQYF. CDR3 nucleotides: TGTGCCAGCTCAGGCGACAGGGGCGGCGACGAGCAGTACTTC.

The chain combines TRBV6-5 with TRBJ1-5, with D possibly matching TRBD1 (5 bases). With 6 bases removed from V and 1 base from J, the gap between germline ends came to 13 bases. The CDR3 covers 15 residues. Per germline, CDR1 MNHEY and CDR2 SVGAGI. The CDR3 DNA is TGTGCCAGCAGGGGGGGACTACTCAGCAATCAGCCCCAGCATTTT. Its translation: CASRGGLLSNQPQHF.

The chain couples TRBV7-9 to TRBJ2-1; tentative D call: TRBD1 (6 bases). The CDR3 consists of 12 residues. Deletions cut 5 bases from V and 7 bases from J, with 9 bases between. Germline V lookup: CDR1 SEHNR, CDR2 FQNEAQ (reference sequence). CDR3 nucleotide sequence: TGTGCCAGCAGCAGGACAGAGAATGAGCAGTTCTTC. Protein product: CASSRTENEQFF.

The chain links TRBV7-2 to TRBJ2-2; D not resolved. The V gene lost 0 bases and the J gene lost 1 base, with 6 bases spanning the gap. Germline lookup yields CDR1 SGHTA and CDR2 FQGNSA. The CDR3 length is 15 residues. CDR3 sequence (DNA): TGTGCCAGCAGCTTAGCAGACTGGAACACCGGGGAGCTGTTTTTT. Protein product: CASSLADWNTGELFF.